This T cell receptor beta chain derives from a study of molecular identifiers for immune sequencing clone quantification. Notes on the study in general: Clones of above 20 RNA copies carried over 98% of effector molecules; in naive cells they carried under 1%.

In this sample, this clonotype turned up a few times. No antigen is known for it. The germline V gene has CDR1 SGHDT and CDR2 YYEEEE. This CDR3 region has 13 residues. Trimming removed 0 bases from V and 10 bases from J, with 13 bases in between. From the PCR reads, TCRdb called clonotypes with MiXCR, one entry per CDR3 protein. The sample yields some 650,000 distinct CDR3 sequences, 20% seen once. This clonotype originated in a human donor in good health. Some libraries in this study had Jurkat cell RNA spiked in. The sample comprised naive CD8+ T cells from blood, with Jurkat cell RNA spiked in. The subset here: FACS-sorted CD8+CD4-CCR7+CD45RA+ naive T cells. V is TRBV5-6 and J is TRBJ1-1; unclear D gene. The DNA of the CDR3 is TGTGCCAGCAGCTTGGGCGGCCCCTCGGTAGCTTTCTTT. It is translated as CASSLGGPSVAFF. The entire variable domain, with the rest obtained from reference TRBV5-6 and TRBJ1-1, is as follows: DAGVTQSPTHLIKTRGQQVTLRCSPKSGHDTVSWYQQALGQGPQFIFQYYEEEERQRGNFPDRFSGHQFPNYSSELNVNALLLGDSALYLCASSLGGPSVAFFGQGTRLTVV.